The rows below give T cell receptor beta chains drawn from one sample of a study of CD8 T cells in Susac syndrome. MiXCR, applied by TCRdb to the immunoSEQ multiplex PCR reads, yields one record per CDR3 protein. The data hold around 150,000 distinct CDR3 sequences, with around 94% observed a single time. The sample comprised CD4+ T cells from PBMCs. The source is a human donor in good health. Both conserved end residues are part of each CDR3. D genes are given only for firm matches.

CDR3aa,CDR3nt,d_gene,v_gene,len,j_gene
CAWRLDRIYGYTF,TGTGCCTGGAGACTCGACAGGATCTATGGCTACACCTTC,.,TRBV30,13,TRBJ1-2
CASIKLARETQYF,TGTGCCAGCATCAAACTAGCCAGGGAGACCCAGTACTTC,.,TRBV6-5,13,TRBJ2-5
CATLAGSTDTQYF,TGTGCCACTCTAGCGGGGAGCACAGATACGCAGTATTTT,TRBD2,TRBV10-3,13,TRBJ2-3
CASSPRGGSGITEAFF,TGTGCCAGCAGCCCCCGTGGTGGCAGCGGGATCACTGAAGCTTTCTTT,.,TRBV7-2,16,TRBJ1-1
CASSTSGLAGRADTQYF,TGTGCCAGCAGTACGAGTGGACTAGCGGGGAGAGCAGATACGCAGTATTTT,TRBD2,TRBV27,17,TRBJ2-3
CASGLAGGVTDTQYF,TGTGCCAGCGGACTAGCGGGGGGCGTGACAGATACGCAGTATTTT,TRBD2,TRBV7-2,15,TRBJ2-3
CASSRTSVTNSPLHF,TGTGCCAGCAGCCGGACAAGTGTTACTAATTCACCCCTCCACTTT,.,TRBV12-3/TRBV12-4,15,TRBJ1-6
CSAGFIRLAADTQYF,TGCAGTGCGGGGTTTATAAGACTAGCGGCAGATACGCAGTATTTT,TRBD2,TRBV20-1,15,TRBJ2-3
CAWSAAGSYGYTF,TGTGCCTGGAGTGCGGCAGGGTCCTATGGCTACACCTTC,.,TRBV30,13,TRBJ1-2
CAWSGGSTMNTEAFF,TGTGCCTGGAGTGGTGGCAGCACAATGAACACTGAAGCTTTCTTT,.,TRBV30,15,TRBJ1-1
CSVSGPNTGELFF,TGCAGCGTCTCGGGCCCGAACACCGGGGAGCTGTTTTTT,.,TRBV29-1,13,TRBJ2-2
CAITRQGTTDTQYF,TGTGCCATCACCCGACAGGGGACCACAGATACGCAGTATTTT,TRBD1,TRBV10-3,14,TRBJ2-3
CASSPRGLGETQYF,TGCGCCAGCAGCCCGAGGGGACTAGGGGAGACCCAGTACTTC,TRBD2,TRBV5-1,14,TRBJ2-5
CASSLARKETQYF,TGTGCCAGCAGCTTAGCCCGGAAGGAGACCCAGTACTTC,.,TRBV7-2,13,TRBJ2-5
CSGGQGTNEKLFF,TGCAGCGGCGGACAGGGGACTAATGAAAAACTGTTTTTT,TRBD1,TRBV29-1,13,TRBJ1-4
CSGQGSGGYTF,TGCAGCGGGCAGGGATCGGGTGGCTACACCTTC,.,TRBV29-1,11,TRBJ1-2
CSAQTSGETQYF,TGCAGTGCCCAGACTAGCGGGGAGACCCAGTACTTC,TRBD2,TRBV20-1,12,TRBJ2-5
CSARATSGTDTQYF,TGCAGTGCTAGGGCGACTAGCGGCACAGATACGCAGTATTTT,TRBD2,TRBV20-1,14,TRBJ2-3
CASSESTRSPDTQYF,TGTGCCAGCTCAGAGAGCACCAGGAGTCCAGATACGCAGTATTTT,.,TRBV18,15,TRBJ2-3
CASSLDVGEQFF,TGTGCCAGCAGCTTAGATGTGGGTGAGCAGTTCTTC,.,TRBV11-2,12,TRBJ2-1
CASTNSPWDFYGYTF,TGTGCCAGCACCAACTCCCCATGGGACTTCTATGGCTACACCTTC,.,TRBV6-2/TRBV6-3,15,TRBJ1-2
CSALTSGVATQYF,TGCAGCGCCCTAACCTCAGGGGTAGCGACCCAGTACTTC,.,TRBV29-1,13,TRBJ2-5
CASAPGANVLTF,TGTGCCAGCGCGCCCGGGGCCAACGTCCTGACTTTC,.,TRBV7-9,12,TRBJ2-6
CASSLTSGDLLEQFF,TGCGCCAGCAGCTTGACTAGCGGGGATTTACTTGAGCAGTTCTTC,TRBD2,TRBV5-1,15,TRBJ2-1
CATSPSGGTEAFF,TGTGCCACCAGTCCGTCTGGGGGGACTGAAGCTTTCTTT,.,TRBV24-1,13,TRBJ1-1
CASSLSLAGATGELFF,TGTGCCAGCAGTTTATCCCTAGCGGGGGCCACCGGGGAGCTGTTTTTT,TRBD2,TRBV12-3/TRBV12-4,16,TRBJ2-2
CASSTGLAGTDTQYF,TGTGCCAGCAGTACAGGACTAGCGGGGACAGATACGCAGTATTTT,TRBD2,TRBV12-3/TRBV12-4,15,TRBJ2-3
CASSVDSGRSTDTQYF,TGTGCCAGCAGCGTAGATAGCGGGAGGAGCACAGATACGCAGTATTTT,TRBD2,TRBV9,16,TRBJ2-3
CASSPTWGDRRQETQYF,TGTGCCAGCAGCCCGACCTGGGGGGACAGGCGACAAGAGACCCAGTACTTC,TRBD1,TRBV5-6,17,TRBJ2-5
CASSHPQGSDTQYF,TGTGCCAGCAGCCACCCCCAGGGGTCAGATACGCAGTATTTT,.,TRBV7-2,14,TRBJ2-3
CATSRQGPDYEQYF,TGTGCCACCAGCCGCCAGGGACCAGACTACGAGCAGTACTTC,.,TRBV15,14,TRBJ2-7
CASRRGTNTEAFF,TGTGCCAGCAGACGCGGGACGAACACTGAAGCTTTCTTT,.,TRBV12-3/TRBV12-4,13,TRBJ1-1
CASSLSLAGGADTQYF,TGTGCCAGCAGCCTCTCACTAGCGGGGGGGGCAGATACGCAGTATTTT,TRBD2,TRBV3-1,16,TRBJ2-3
CASSDWDFKTETQYF,TGTGCCAGCAGTGATTGGGACTTCAAGACGGAGACCCAGTACTTC,.,TRBV2,15,TRBJ2-5